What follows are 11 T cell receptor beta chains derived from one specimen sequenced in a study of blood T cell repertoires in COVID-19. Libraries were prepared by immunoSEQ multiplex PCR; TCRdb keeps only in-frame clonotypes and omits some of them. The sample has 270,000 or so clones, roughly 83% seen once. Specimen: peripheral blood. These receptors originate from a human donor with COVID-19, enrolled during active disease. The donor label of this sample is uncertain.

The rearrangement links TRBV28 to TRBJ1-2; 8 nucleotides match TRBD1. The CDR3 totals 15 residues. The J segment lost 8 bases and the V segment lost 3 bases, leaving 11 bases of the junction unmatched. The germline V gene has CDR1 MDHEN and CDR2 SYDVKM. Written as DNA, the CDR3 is TGTGCCAGCAGTTTTCCGCAGGGGGCGTTAGGAGGCTACACCTTC. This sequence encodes CASSFPQGALGGYTF.

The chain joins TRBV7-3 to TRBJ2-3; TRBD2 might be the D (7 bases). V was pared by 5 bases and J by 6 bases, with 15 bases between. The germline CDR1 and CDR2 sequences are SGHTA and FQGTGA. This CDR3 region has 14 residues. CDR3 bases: TGTGCCAGCAGCCAGGGGAGGGCCGCGGATACGCAGTATTTT. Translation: CASSQGRAADTQYF. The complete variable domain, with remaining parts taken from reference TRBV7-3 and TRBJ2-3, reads GAGVSQTPSNKVTEKGKYVELRCDPISGHTALYWYRQSLGQGPEFLIYFQGTGAADDSGLPNDRFFAVRPEGSVSTLKIQRTERGDSAVYLCASSQGRAADTQYFGPGTRLTVL.

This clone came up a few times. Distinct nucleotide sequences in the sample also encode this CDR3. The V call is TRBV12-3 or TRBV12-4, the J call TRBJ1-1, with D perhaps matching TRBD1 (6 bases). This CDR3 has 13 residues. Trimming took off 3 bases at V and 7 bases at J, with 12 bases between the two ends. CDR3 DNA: TGTGCCAGCAGTTTTTCCCAGGGGAGTGAAGCTTTCTTT. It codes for CASSFSQGSEAFF.

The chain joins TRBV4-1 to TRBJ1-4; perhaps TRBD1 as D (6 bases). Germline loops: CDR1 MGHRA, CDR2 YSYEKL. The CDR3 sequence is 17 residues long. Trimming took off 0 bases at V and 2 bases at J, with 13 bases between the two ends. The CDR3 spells CASSQEPRGVTNEKLFF. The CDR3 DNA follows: TGCGCCAGCAGCCAAGAACCCAGGGGAGTTACTAATGAAAAACTGTTTTTT.

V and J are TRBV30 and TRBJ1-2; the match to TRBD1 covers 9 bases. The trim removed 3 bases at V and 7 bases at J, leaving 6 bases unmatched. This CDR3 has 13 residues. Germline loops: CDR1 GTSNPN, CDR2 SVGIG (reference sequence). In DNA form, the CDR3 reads TGTGCCTGGAGCCCTACAGGGGGCTTTGGCTACACCTTC. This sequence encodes CAWSPTGGFGYTF.

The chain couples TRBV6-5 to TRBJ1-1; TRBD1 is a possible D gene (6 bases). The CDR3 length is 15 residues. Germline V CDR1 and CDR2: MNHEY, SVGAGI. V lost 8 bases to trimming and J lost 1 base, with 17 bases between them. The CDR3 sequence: CASLGAGTPNTEAFF. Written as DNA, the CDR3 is TGTGCCAGCCTAGGGGCCGGGACACCGAACACTGAAGCTTTCTTT.

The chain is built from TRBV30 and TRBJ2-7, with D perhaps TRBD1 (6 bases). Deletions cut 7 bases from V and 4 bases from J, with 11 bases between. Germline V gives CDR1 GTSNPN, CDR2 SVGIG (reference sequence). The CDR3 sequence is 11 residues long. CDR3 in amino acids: CAYSGEYEQYF. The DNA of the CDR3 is TGTGCCTACTCAGGGGAATACGAGCAGTACTTC. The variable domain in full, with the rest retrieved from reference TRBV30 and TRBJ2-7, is SQTIHQWPATLVQPVGSPLSLECTVEGTSNPNLYWYRQAAGRGLQLLFYSVGIGQISSEVPQNLSASRPQDRQFILSSKKLLLSDSGFYLCAYSGEYEQYFGPGTRLTVT.

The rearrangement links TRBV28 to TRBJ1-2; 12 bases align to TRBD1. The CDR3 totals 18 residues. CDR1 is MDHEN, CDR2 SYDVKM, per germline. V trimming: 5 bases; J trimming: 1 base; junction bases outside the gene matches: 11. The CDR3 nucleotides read TGTGCCAGCAGTCCACCCGGGACAGGGGGCGCTTATAACTATGGCTACACCTTC. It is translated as CASSPPGTGGAYNYGYTF.

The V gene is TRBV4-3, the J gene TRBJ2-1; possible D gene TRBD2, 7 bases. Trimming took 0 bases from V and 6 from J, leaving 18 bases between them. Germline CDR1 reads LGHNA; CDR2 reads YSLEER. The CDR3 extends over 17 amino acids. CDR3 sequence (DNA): TGCGCCAGCAGCCAAGAAGTGAGGGGGAGGGCCTCCAATGAGCAGTTCTTC. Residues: CASSQEVRGRASNEQFF.

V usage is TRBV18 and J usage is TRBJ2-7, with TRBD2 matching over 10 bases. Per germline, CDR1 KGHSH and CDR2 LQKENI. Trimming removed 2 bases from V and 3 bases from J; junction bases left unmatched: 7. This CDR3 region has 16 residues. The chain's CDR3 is CASSPSSGRRSYEQYF. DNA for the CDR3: TGTGCCAGCTCACCATCTAGCGGGAGACGAAGCTACGAGCAGTACTTC.

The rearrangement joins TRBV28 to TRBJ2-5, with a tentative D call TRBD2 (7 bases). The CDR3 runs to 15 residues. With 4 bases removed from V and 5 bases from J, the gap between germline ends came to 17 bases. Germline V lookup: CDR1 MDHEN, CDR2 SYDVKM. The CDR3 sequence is CASSSPLGGRETQYF. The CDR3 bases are TGTGCCAGCAGTTCCCCACTCGGGGGGCGGGAGACCCAGTACTTC. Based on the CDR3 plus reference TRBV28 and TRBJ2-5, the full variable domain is DVKVTQSSRYLVKRTGEKVFLECVQDMDHENMFWYRQDPGLGLRLIYFSYDVKMKEKGDIPEGYSVSREKKERFSLILESASTNQTSMYLCASSSPLGGRETQYFGPGTRLLVL.